The T cell receptor (beta chain) described here comes from a study of B cell selection in AIRE deficiency. The sorted conventional CD4 T cells were gated as CD4+CD127+. Method: immunoSEQ multiplex PCR; TCRdb's copy keeps in-frame clones and lacks some. The sample has fewer than 30,000 clones, approximately 96% seen once; the top ten hold about 0.2%. The CDR3 consists of 13 residues. Per the germline V gene, CDR1 is ENHRY and CDR2 is SYGVKD. V dropped 10 bases and J dropped 4 bases, with 17 bases sitting between them. The source of this sequence is a human donor with AIRE deficiency. The sample consisted of conventional CD4+ T cells sorted from PBMCs. This chain links TRBV10-3 with TRBJ2-7, with D possibly matching TRBD1 (6 bases). CDR3 DNA sequence: TGTGCCACCGCGGCAGGGGAAGTGTACGAGCAGTACTTC. This encodes CATAAGEVYEQYF.